The 22 T cell receptor beta chains listed next were all sequenced from one sample in a study of control samples from healthy donors and cancer patients. Data came from immunoSEQ multiplex PCR; TCRdb stores just in-frame clones and leaves some out. Here the sample spans 25,000 to 30,000 clones, 80% to 90% being singletons. Sequencing was done on a sample of PBMCs. These receptors all come from a woman aged 35 to 49 with lung cancer.

The rearrangement links TRBV4-1 to TRBJ1-4, with 7 bases aligning to TRBD1. CDR1 and CDR2 from the germline V gene are MGHRA and YSYEKL. V was pared by 1 base and J by 0 bases, with 2 bases of the junction left unmatched. The CDR3 has 16 amino acids. In DNA form, the CDR3 reads TGCGCCAGCAGCCAAGTCCAGGGGGCAACTAATGAAAAACTGTTTTTT. Translation gives CASSQVQGATNEKLFF.

V and J are TRBV6-2 or TRBV6-3 and TRBJ2-1; perhaps D is TRBD1 or TRBD2 (5 bases each). The CDR3 spans 16 residues. Looked up from germline, CDR1 is MNHEY and CDR2 is SVGEGT. The V end was cut by 2 bases, the J end by 5 bases, with 16 bases between. CDR3 amino acids: CASSYPRLGVDNEQFF. As DNA, the CDR3 is TGTGCCAGCAGTTACCCACGTCTGGGGGTGGACAATGAGCAGTTCTTC.

This sequence joins TRBV5-4 and TRBJ2-3; 7 positions match TRBD1. This CDR3 has 14 amino acids. Germline CDR1 is SGHNT and CDR2 is YYREEE (reference sequence). Losses at the gene ends were 0 bases for V and 9 bases for J; bases not matched to a gene: 7. The CDR3 spells CASSLADYRGTQYF. The CDR3 DNA sequence: TGTGCCAGCAGCTTGGCAGATTACAGGGGAACGCAGTATTTT. The variable domain in full, with the rest retrieved from reference TRBV5-4 and TRBJ2-3, is ETGVTQSPTHLIKTRGQQVTLRCSSQSGHNTVSWYQQALGQGPQFIFQYYREEENGRGNFPPRFSGLQFPNYSSELNVNALELDDSALYLCASSLADYRGTQYFGPGTRLTVL.

The CDR3 nucleotides are TGTGCCAGTAGCGAGTGGGGCGCTGGGGCCAACGTCCTGACTTTC. It is translated as CASSEWGAGANVLTF. The chain couples TRBV19 to TRBJ2-6; possible D gene TRBD1, 5 bases. V gave up 6 bases and J gave up 2 bases, with 11 bases separating them. This CDR3 contains 15 residues. Germline CDR1 reads LNHDA; CDR2 reads SQIVND (reference sequence).

The chain couples TRBV4-2 to TRBJ2-3, with 7 bases aligning to TRBD1. Germline CDR1 is LGHNA and CDR2 is YNFKEQ. This CDR3 region has 15 residues. The ends lost 1 base at V and 5 bases at J; junction bases unmatched: 6. The CDR3 DNA reads as TGTGCCAGCAGCCAAGCAGACAGGGTTAGAGATACGCAGTATTTT. Residues: CASSQADRVRDTQYF.

The chain uses TRBV30 and TRBJ1-4; D is possibly TRBD1 (5 bases). V lost 2 bases to trimming and J lost 14 bases, with 21 bases between them. There are 14 residues in the CDR3. Germline CDR1 is GTSNPN and CDR2 is SVGIG (reference sequence). The CDR3 reads CAWSIGRVGEGLFF. The CDR3 coding sequence is TGTGCCTGGAGTATTGGCAGGGTCGGAGAAGGGCTGTTTTTT. Drawing the rest from reference TRBV30 and TRBJ1-4, the complete variable domain is SQTIHQWPATLVQPVGSPLSLECTVEGTSNPNLYWYRQAAGRGLQLLFYSVGIGQISSEVPQNLSASRPQDRQFILSSKKLLLSDSGFYLCAWSIGRVGEGLFFGSGTQLSVL.

The chain links TRBV11-2 to TRBJ2-7; D could derive from TRBD1 or TRBD2 (5 bases each). V lost 1 base and J lost 3, with 10 bases in between. This CDR3 has 14 amino acids. Germline V gives CDR1 SGHAT, CDR2 FQNNGV. CDR3 region: CASSLGGAGYEQYF. The DNA of the CDR3 is TGTGCCAGCAGCTTAGGAGGGGCGGGCTACGAGCAGTACTTC.

The CDR3 nucleotides read TGTGCCAGCAGCGTAGCGGGGCGATACAATGAGCAGTTCTTC. It specifies CASSVAGRYNEQFF. V gene TRBV9 combines with J gene TRBJ2-1; D might be TRBD1 or TRBD2, each matching 5 bases. Germline CDR1 SGDLS, CDR2 YYNGEE. V was cut by 0 bases and J by 4 bases, with 8 bases left in between. The CDR3 consists of 14 residues.

V gene TRBV6-6 combines with J gene TRBJ2-3, with D perhaps TRBD2 (6 bases). Trimming stripped 6 bases from V and 2 bases from J, with 12 bases between. The CDR3 loop spans 14 amino acids. The germline V gene has CDR1 MNHNY and CDR2 SVGAGI (reference sequence). The CDR3: CASSRGGTTDTQYF. The CDR3 DNA reads as TGTGCCAGCAGCCGCGGAGGGACCACAGATACGCAGTATTTT.

In its sample, this clone was seen a few times. The J gene is TRBJ1-4, the V gene TRBV10-3; D is ambiguous. CDR1 ENHRY and CDR2 SYGVKD come from the germline V gene. V lost 4 bases, J lost 10 bases, and 10 bases lay in between. The CDR3 has 12 residues. This CDR3 reads CAISGENGKLFF. CDR3 DNA sequence: TGTGCCATCAGTGGTGAAAACGGAAAACTGTTTTTT.

J is TRBJ2-2 and V is TRBV6-1; D gene uncertain. V lost 3 bases, J lost 5 bases, and 7 bases lay in between. The CDR3 sequence is 13 residues long. Germline loops: CDR1 MNHNS, CDR2 SASEGT. The CDR3 coding sequence is TGTGCCAGCAGTGATTCAAGGACCGGGGAGCTGTTTTTT. Its protein product is CASSDSRTGELFF.

V usage is TRBV6-5 and J usage is TRBJ1-1, with no clear D. Trimming removed 2 bases at V and 4 bases at J, with 11 bases between. Germline loops: CDR1 MNHEY, CDR2 SVGAGI. The CDR3 spans 14 residues. This CDR3 is CASSYQTGSTEAFF. CDR3 bases: TGTGCCAGCAGTTACCAGACGGGCTCCACTGAAGCTTTCTTT.

This clone was counted once. This chain uses TRBV11-2 with TRBJ2-1; D is ambiguous. CDR3 length: 15 amino acids. Trimming cost V 4 bases and J 0 bases, with 10 bases left between them. Germline assignment: CDR1 SGHAT and CDR2 FQNNGV. The CDR3 protein is CASSSTRSSYNEQFF. For the CDR3, the DNA is TGTGCCAGCAGCTCGACTCGGAGCTCCTACAATGAGCAGTTCTTC. The variable domain in full, with the rest retrieved from reference TRBV11-2 and TRBJ2-1, is EAGVAQSPRYKIIEKRQSVAFWCNPISGHATLYWYQQILGQGPKLLIQFQNNGVVDDSQLPKDRFSAERLKGVDSTLKIQPAKLEDSAVYLCASSSTRSSYNEQFFGPGTRLTVL.

This clone was picked up one time. This chain uses TRBV6-4 with TRBJ1-5; 9 bases match TRBD1. Trimming took 5 bases from V and 2 from J; bases not matched to a gene: 4. Germline lookup yields CDR1 MRHNA and CDR2 SNTAGT. The CDR3 runs to 15 residues. In DNA, the CDR3 is TGTGCCAGCAGTCGGACAGGGGATGGCAATCAGCCCCAGCATTTT. Amino acids: CASSRTGDGNQPQHF.

The chain links TRBV5-6 to TRBJ1-1; no firm D call. V was pared by 3 bases and J by 10 bases, with 19 bases between. This CDR3 spans 14 amino acids. CDR1 and CDR2 from the germline V gene are SGHDT and YYEEEE. CDR3 coding DNA: TGTGCCAGCAGCTCGAGAGGGTTTTGGGTCGGAGCTTTCTTT. Its protein product is CASSSRGFWVGAFF.

This clone was recorded only once. The chain is built from TRBV19 and TRBJ2-1; either TRBD1 or TRBD2 may fit D (6 bases each). Trimming cost V 5 bases and J 9 bases, with 17 bases left between them. The germline CDR1 and CDR2 sequences are LNHDA and SQIVND (reference sequence). The length of the CDR3 is 14 residues. The CDR3 loop is CASSALLGGVEQFF. CDR3 coding DNA: TGTGCCAGTAGTGCACTTCTGGGGGGCGTTGAGCAGTTCTTC.

J is TRBJ2-1 and V is TRBV19, with TRBD1 identical over 9 bases. Trimming took 6 bases from V and 9 from J; bases not matched to a gene: 9. CDR1 is LNHDA and CDR2 is SQIVND in the germline V gene (reference sequence). This CDR3 has 14 amino acids. CDR3 DNA: TGTGCCAGTAGACCGGGACAGGGTTCCGCTGAGCAGTTCTTC. Translation gives CASRPGQGSAEQFF.

Of note for this clone: At one of its ends the junction is not consistent with the germline gene, which may arise from a read error. The rearrangement uses TRBV30 and TRBJ2-5, with D perhaps matching TRBD1 (5 bases). The CDR3 has 13 amino acids. The germline gives CDR1 GTSNPN, CDR2 SVGIG (reference sequence). CDR3: CAWSAQVQGTQYF. CDR3 DNA sequence: TGTGCCTGGAGTGCACAGGTCCAAGGGACCCAGTACTTC.

The genes are TRBV28 and TRBJ1-6; the D is unclear. The CDR3 is 15 amino acids. Germline V gene data show CDR1 as MDHEN and CDR2 as SYDVKM. Trimming shortened V by 3 bases and J by 6 bases, and 12 bases separated the two germline ends. The CDR3 here is CASSFPGPSNSPLHF. The CDR3 DNA reads TGTGCCAGCAGTTTCCCGGGCCCTAGTAATTCACCCCTCCACTTT. The full variable domain, its missing parts supplied by reference TRBV28 and TRBJ1-6, is DVKVTQSSRYLVKRTGEKVFLECVQDMDHENMFWYRQDPGLGLRLIYFSYDVKMKEKGDIPEGYSVSREKKERFSLILESASTNQTSMYLCASSFPGPSNSPLHFGNGTRLTVT.

This clone came up once. The CDR3: CASSSPARDEQYF. CDR3 coding DNA: TGTGCCAGCAGTTCCCCCGCCAGGGACGAGCAGTACTTC. The chain employs TRBV28 and TRBJ2-7, with D tentatively TRBD1 (5 bases). With 4 bases removed from V and 5 bases from J, the gap between germline ends came to 12 bases. Germline CDR1 MDHEN, CDR2 SYDVKM. This CDR3 spans 13 amino acids.

The CDR3 nucleotides are TGTGCCAGTAGCACAGGGGCGAATAGCAATCAGCCCCAGCATTTT. Translation: CASSTGANSNQPQHF. The rearrangement joins TRBV19 to TRBJ1-5; 7 nucleotides match TRBD1. Trimming removed 6 bases from V and 0 bases from J; junction bases left unmatched: 5. Germline CDR1 and CDR2: LNHDA and SQIVND (reference sequence). This CDR3 spans 15 amino acids.

V is TRBV6-5 and J is TRBJ2-5; 7 bases are shared with TRBD2. Losses at the gene ends were 2 bases for V and 3 bases for J; bases not matched to a gene: 6. The CDR3 contains 15 residues. The germline V gene encodes CDR1 MNHEY and CDR2 SVGAGI. The CDR3 region has the DNA TGTGCCAGCAGTTACGAGCGGGGCACTAAAGAGACCCAGTACTTC. It is translated as CASSYERGTKETQYF.